Sequencing of this T cell receptor (beta chain) was carried out in a study of molecular identifiers for immune sequencing clone quantification. Study-wide findings and caveats: A shared barcode on identical TCR molecules could lead to underestimated sizes for highly expanded clones. The share of molecules held by clones above 20 RNA copies was over 97% in effector cells and under 1% in naive cells.

TCRdb re-derived calls from the PCR reads in MiXCR, one entry per CDR3 protein. The repertoire has over 550,000 distinct CDR3 sequences, about 25% of them found once; the top ten carry about 0.8%. CD8+CD4-CCR7+CD45RA+ sorting gave the naive CD8 T cells. Germline V gene lookup returns CDR1 MNHEY and CDR2 SVGEGT. V shed 7 bases, J shed 11 bases, and the junction held 8 bases outside the gene matches. This CDR3 is 12 amino acids long. This clonotype was seen repeatedly, ten times or more. Its antigen is as yet unknown. This receptor was identified in a human donor in good health. Some libraries in this study had Jurkat cell RNA spiked in. The rearrangement links TRBV6-2 or TRBV6-3 to TRBJ1-1; 9 bases map to TRBD1. Sequenced: naive CD8+ T cells from blood, with Jurkat cell RNA spiked in. Subset reported: FACS-sorted CD8+CD4-CCR7+CD45RA+ naive T cells. CDR3 amino acids: CASKGQGLRAFF. The CDR3 DNA sequence: TGTGCCAGCAAAGGACAGGGGCTTCGCGCTTTCTTT.